These T cell receptor beta chains were read from a single sample in a study of cytomegalovirus exposure and HLA in healthy donors. TCRdb's copy holds only in-frame clones and misses some; the assay was immunoSEQ multiplex PCR. The sample has approximately 140,000 clones, less than 85% seen once. Sequenced: PBMCs. The receptor set was obtained from a man in his forties or fifties in good health and CMV-seropositive. Both conserved end residues are part of each CDR3. Fields, in order: CDR3 protein, CDR3 DNA, J gene, clone size, V gene, D gene. The D gene is left open where the match is weak. The size field is filled for only some rows; it gives once, few, many or a size class.

CDR3: CASSALAGEGNEQFF; DNA: TGTGCCAGCAGCGCTCTAGCGGGAGAGGGCAATGAGCAGTTCTTC; J: TRBJ2-1; size: .; V: TRBV6-4; D: TRBD2
CDR3: CASSPGLAGGPLEQFF; DNA: TGTGCCAGCTCACCGGGACTAGCGGGAGGGCCACTAGAGCAGTTCTTC; J: TRBJ2-1; size: .; V: TRBV18; D: TRBD2
CDR3: CASSISGLASETQYF; DNA: TGTGCCAGTAGTATTTCGGGACTAGCCTCTGAGACCCAGTACTTC; J: TRBJ2-5; size: few; V: TRBV19; D: TRBD2
CDR3: CAWSVRDREAGELFF; DNA: TGTGCCTGGAGTGTCCGTGACAGGGAGGCCGGGGAGCTGTTTTTT; J: TRBJ2-2; size: once; V: TRBV30; D: .
CDR3: CASSPHSGGYNEQFF; DNA: TGTGCCAGCAGCCCACATAGCGGGGGTTACAATGAGCAGTTCTTC; J: TRBJ2-1; size: .; V: TRBV28; D: TRBD2
CDR3: CASSDGQGADEQYF; DNA: TGTGCCAGCAGTGACGGGCAGGGGGCGGACGAGCAGTACTTC; J: TRBJ2-7; size: .; V: TRBV6-4; D: TRBD1
CDR3: CASTVLNQPQHF; DNA: TGTGCCAGCACTGTCTTGAATCAGCCCCAGCATTTT; J: TRBJ1-5; size: .; V: TRBV6-6; D: .
CDR3: CASSYGGAGYGYTF; DNA: TGTGCCAGCAGTTATGGGGGCGCCGGCTATGGCTACACCTTC; J: TRBJ1-2; size: .; V: TRBV6-5; D: .
CDR3: CASSEEVVGYTDGYTF; DNA: TGTGCCAGCTCAGAGGAAGTGGTGGGTTACACCGATGGCTACACCTTC; J: TRBJ1-2; size: .; V: TRBV18; D: .
CDR3: CASSQDRTGTYEQYF; DNA: TGCGCCAGCAGCCAAGATCGGACAGGGACCTACGAGCAGTACTTC; J: TRBJ2-7; size: .; V: TRBV4-1; D: TRBD1
CDR3: CASDRAPGTEAFF; DNA: TGTGCCAGCGATCGGGCCCCAGGGACTGAAGCTTTCTTT; J: TRBJ1-1; size: .; V: TRBV7-9; D: .
CDR3: CASSLSGLGGGYEQYF; DNA: TGTGCCAGCAGCCTCTCGGGGTTGGGAGGGGGCTACGAGCAGTACTTC; J: TRBJ2-7; size: .; V: TRBV7-2; D: .
CDR3: CASSLISGPQHF; DNA: TGTGCCAGCAGTTTGATTTCCGGGCCCCAGCATTTT; J: TRBJ1-5; size: .; V: TRBV27; D: .
CDR3: CASSSNRGPYNEQFF; DNA: TGTGCCAGCAGCTCAAACAGGGGACCCTACAATGAGCAGTTCTTC; J: TRBJ2-1; size: .; V: TRBV13; D: TRBD1
CDR3: CAILADLTDTQYF; DNA: TGTGCCATATTAGCGGATCTCACAGATACGCAGTATTTT; J: TRBJ2-3; size: .; V: TRBV2; D: .
CDR3: CASSLDAGGAYNEQFF; DNA: TGTGCCAGCAGCTTAGATGCGGGAGGGGCCTACAATGAGCAGTTCTTC; J: TRBJ2-1; size: .; V: TRBV11-3; D: TRBD2